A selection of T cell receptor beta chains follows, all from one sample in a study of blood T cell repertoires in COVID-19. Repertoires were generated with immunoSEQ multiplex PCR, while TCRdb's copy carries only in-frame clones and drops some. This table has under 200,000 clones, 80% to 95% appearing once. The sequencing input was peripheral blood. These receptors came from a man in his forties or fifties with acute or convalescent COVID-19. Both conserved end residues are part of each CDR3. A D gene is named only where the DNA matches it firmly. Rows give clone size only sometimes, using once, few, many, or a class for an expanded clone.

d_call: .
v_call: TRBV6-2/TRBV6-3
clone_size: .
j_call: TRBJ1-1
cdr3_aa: CASSSTLENTEAFF
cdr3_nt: TGTGCCAGCAGTTCCACCCTAGAGAACACTGAAGCTTTCTTT

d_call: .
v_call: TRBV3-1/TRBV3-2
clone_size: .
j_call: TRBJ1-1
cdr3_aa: CASSQVSGRGTFF
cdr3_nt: TGTGCCAGCAGCCAAGTCTCAGGCAGGGGAACTTTCTTT

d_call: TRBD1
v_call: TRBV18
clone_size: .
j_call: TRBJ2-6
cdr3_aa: CASSPRGQGLLGSGANVLTF
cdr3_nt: TGTGCCAGCTCACCAAGAGGACAGGGGCTACTTGGGTCTGGGGCCAACGTCCTGACTTTC

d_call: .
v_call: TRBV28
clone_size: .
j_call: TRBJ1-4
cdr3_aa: CASKGPTTTNEKLFF
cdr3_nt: TGTGCCAGCAAAGGCCCGACAACAACTAATGAAAAACTGTTTTTT

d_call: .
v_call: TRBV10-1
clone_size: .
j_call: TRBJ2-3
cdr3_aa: CASSPTKLLADTQYF
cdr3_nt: TGCGCCAGCAGCCCGACTAAACTGTTAGCAGATACGCAGTATTTT

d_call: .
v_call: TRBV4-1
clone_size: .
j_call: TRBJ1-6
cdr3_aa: CASSQGGRSSPLHF
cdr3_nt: TGCGCCAGCAGCCAAGGAGGGAGGAGTTCACCCCTCCACTTT

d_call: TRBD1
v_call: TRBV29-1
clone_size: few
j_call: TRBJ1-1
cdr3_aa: CSVGTGRAVTEAFF
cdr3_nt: TGCAGCGTGGGGACAGGGAGGGCGGTCACTGAAGCTTTCTTT

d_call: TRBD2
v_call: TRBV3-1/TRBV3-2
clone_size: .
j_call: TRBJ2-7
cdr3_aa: CASSQDSPYLAGTREQYF
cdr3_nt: TGTGCCAGCAGCCAAGATAGTCCCTATTTAGCGGGAACAAGGGAGCAGTACTTC

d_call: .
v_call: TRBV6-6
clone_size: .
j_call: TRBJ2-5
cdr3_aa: CASRGFSGEETQYF
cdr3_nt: TGTGCCAGCAGGGGTTTCTCGGGGGAAGAGACCCAGTACTTC

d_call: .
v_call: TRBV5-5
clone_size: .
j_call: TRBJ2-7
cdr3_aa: CASSFRGSVSYEQYF
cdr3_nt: TGTGCCAGCAGCTTCAGAGGTTCGGTCTCCTACGAGCAGTACTTC

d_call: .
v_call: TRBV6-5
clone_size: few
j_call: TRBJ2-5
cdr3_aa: CASSQSGLQETQYF
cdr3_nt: TGTGCCAGCAGTCAGAGCGGGTTACAAGAGACCCAGTACTTC

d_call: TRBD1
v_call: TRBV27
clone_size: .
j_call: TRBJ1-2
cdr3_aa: CASSPRTGSQGYTF
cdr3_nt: TGTGCCAGCAGTCCGAGGACAGGCTCTCAGGGCTACACCTTC

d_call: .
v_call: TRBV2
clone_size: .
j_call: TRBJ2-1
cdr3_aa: CASRQGSYNEQFF
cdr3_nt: TGTGCCAGCAGACAGGGATCCTACAATGAGCAGTTCTTC

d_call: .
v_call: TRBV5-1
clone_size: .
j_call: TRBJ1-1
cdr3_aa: CASSLSQENTEAFF
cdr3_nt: TGCGCCAGCAGCTTGTCGCAGGAGAACACTGAAGCTTTCTTT

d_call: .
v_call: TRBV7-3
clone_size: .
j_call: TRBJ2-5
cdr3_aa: CASSPGQFYQETQYF
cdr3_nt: TGTGCCAGCAGCCCCGGACAGTTTTACCAAGAGACCCAGTACTTC

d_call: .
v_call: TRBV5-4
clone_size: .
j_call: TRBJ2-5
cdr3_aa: CASSLKSAETQYF
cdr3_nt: TGTGCCAGCAGCTTGAAGAGCGCAGAGACCCAGTACTTC